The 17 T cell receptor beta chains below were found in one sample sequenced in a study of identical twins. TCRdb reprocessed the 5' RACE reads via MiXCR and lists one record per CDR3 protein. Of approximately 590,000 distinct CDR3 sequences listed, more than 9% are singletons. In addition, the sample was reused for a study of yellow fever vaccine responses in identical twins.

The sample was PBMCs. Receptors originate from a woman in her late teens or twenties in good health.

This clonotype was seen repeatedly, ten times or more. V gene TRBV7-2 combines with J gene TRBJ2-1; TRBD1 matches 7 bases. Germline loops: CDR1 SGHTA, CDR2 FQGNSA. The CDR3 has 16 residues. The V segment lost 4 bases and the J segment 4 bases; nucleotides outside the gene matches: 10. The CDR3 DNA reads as TGTGCCAGCAGCTCTCCCACAGGGGTGAGATACAATGAGCAGTTCTTC. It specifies CASSSPTGVRYNEQFF.

The CDR3 protein is CASSLSPGGETTTDTQYF. The CDR3 region has the DNA TGTGCCAGCAGCTTAAGTCCAGGGGGCGAGACCACCACAGATACGCAGTATTTT. V is TRBV7-3 and J is TRBJ2-3; 8 bases fit TRBD1. The V gene end was trimmed by 1 base and the J gene end by 2 bases; junction bases not matched to a gene: 11. CDR3 size: 18 residues. CDR1 and CDR2 from the germline V gene are SGHTA and FQGTGA.

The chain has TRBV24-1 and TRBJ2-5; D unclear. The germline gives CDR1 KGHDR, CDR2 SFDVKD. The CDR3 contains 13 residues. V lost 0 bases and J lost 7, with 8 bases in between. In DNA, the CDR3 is TGTGCCACCAGTGATTTGCAGGATCCGACCCAGTACTTC. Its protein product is CATSDLQDPTQYF.

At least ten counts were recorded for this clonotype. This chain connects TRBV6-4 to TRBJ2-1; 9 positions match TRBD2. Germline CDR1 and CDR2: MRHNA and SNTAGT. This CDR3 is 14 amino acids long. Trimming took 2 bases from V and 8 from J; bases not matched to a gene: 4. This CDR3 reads CASSDQRGDHEQFF. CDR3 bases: TGTGCCAGCAGTGACCAGCGGGGGGATCATGAGCAGTTCTTC.

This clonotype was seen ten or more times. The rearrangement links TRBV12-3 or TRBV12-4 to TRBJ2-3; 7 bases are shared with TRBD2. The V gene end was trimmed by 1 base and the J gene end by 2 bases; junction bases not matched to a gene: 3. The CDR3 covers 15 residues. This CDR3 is CASSLGGGVTDTQYF. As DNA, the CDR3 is TGTGCCAGCAGTTTAGGTGGGGGGGTCACAGATACGCAGTATTTT.

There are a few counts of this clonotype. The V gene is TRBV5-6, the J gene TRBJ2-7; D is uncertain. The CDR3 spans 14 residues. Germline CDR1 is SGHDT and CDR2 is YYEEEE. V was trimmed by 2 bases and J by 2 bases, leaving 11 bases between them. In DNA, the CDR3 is TGTGCCAGCAGCTTTCTGGGCGCTCCCTACGAGCAGTACTTC. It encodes CASSFLGAPYEQYF.

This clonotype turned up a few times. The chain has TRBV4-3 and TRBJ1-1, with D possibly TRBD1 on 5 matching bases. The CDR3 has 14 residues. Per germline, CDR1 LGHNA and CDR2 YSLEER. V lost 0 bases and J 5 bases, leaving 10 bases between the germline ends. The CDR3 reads CASSQEGGATEAFF. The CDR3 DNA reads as TGCGCCAGCAGCCAAGAAGGCGGGGCGACTGAAGCTTTCTTT.

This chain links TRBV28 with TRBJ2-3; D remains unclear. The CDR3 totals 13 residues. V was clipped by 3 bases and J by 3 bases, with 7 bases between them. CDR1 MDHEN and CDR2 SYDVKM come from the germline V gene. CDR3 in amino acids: CASSFAQTDTQYF. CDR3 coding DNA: TGTGCCAGCAGTTTCGCACAAACAGATACGCAGTATTTT.

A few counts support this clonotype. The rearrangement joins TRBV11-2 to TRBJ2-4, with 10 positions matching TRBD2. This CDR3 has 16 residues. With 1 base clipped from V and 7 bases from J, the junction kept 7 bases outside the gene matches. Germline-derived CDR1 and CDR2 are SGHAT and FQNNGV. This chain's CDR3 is CASSLVASGRGNIQYF. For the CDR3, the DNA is TGTGCCAGCAGCTTAGTGGCTAGCGGGAGAGGGAACATTCAGTACTTC.

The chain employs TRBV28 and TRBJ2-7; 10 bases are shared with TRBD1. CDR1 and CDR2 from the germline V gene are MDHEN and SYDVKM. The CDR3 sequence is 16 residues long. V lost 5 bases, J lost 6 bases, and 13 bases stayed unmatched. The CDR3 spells CASSMLTGTGEVEQYF. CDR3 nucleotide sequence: TGTGCCAGCAGTATGCTTACCGGGACAGGGGAGGTCGAGCAGTACTTC.

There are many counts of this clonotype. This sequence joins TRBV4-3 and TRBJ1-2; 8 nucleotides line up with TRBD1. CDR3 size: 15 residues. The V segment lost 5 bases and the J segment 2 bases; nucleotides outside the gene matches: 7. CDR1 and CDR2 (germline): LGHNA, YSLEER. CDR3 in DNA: TGCGCCAGCAGCTCTTCGACAGGGGCGAACTATGGCTACACCTTC. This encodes CASSSSTGANYGYTF.

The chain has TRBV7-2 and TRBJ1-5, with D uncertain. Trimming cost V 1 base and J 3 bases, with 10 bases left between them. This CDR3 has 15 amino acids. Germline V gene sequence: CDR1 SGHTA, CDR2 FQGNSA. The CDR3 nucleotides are TGTGCCAGCAGCTTAGTCGGTCAGCTCAATCAGCCCCAGCATTTT. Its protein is CASSLVGQLNQPQHF.

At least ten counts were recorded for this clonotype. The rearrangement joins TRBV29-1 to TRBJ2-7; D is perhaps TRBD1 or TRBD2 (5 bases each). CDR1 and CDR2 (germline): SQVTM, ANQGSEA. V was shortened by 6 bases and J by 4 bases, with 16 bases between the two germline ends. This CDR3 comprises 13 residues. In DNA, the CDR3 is TGCAGCGTCGCTGGGGGACGGAATTACGAGCAGTACTTC. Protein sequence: CSVAGGRNYEQYF.

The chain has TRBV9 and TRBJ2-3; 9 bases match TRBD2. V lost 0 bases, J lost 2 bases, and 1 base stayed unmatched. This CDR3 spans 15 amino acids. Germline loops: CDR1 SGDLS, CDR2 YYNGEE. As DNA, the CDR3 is TGTGCCAGCAGCGTAGCTAGCGGGGTCACAGATACGCAGTATTTT. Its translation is CASSVASGVTDTQYF.

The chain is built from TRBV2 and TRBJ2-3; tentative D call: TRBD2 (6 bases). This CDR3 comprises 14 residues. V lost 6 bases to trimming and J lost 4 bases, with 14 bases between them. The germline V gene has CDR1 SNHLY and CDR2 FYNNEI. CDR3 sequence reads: CASRAGRGADTQYF. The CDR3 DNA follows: TGTGCCAGCAGGGCGGGAAGAGGGGCAGATACGCAGTATTTT.

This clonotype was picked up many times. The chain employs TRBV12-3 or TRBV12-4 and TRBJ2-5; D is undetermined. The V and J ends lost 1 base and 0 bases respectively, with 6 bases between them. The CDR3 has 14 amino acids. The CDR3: CASSLGVYQETQYF. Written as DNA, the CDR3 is TGTGCCAGCAGTTTAGGGGTGTACCAAGAGACCCAGTACTTC.

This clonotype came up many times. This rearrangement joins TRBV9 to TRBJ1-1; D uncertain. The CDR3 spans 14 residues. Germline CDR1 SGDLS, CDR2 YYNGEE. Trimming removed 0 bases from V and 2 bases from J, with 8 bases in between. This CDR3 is CASSVGPPNTEAFF. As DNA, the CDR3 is TGTGCCAGCAGCGTAGGACCGCCAAACACTGAAGCTTTCTTT.